The sample holds many counts of the clone carrying this TCR beta chain. Its antigen is not identified. These data belong to a study of blood T cells in healthy people across ages. Staff drew ten milliliters of peripheral blood from each donor. The V segment lost 3 bases and the J segment 2 bases; nucleotides outside the gene matches: 7. The CDR3 extends over 16 amino acids. The V gene's germline CDR1 is LGHDT and CDR2 YNNKEL (reference sequence). Findings and caveats of the study: Changes seen in expanded clonotypes were possibly confounded by donor CMV status left unknown.

It was with a sample-barcoded 5' primer and a J-beta primer mix that a second PCR of about 7 to 12 cycles was run. A tag from a template-switch adaptor with 12 random nucleotides marked each cDNA molecule. From the 5' RACE reads, TCRdb called clonotypes with MiXCR, one entry per CDR3 protein. The table shows roughly 790,000 distinct CDR3 sequences, with around 40% occurring only once. The gene calls are TRBV3-1 and TRBJ2-5, with 9 bases matching TRBD1. The sample comprised blood. The TCR was taken from a woman in her sixties in good health. The CDR3 nucleotides are TGTGCCAGCAGCCAGGGCCAGGGACAGGGACAAGAGACCCAGTACTTC. Protein: CASSQGQGQGQETQYF.